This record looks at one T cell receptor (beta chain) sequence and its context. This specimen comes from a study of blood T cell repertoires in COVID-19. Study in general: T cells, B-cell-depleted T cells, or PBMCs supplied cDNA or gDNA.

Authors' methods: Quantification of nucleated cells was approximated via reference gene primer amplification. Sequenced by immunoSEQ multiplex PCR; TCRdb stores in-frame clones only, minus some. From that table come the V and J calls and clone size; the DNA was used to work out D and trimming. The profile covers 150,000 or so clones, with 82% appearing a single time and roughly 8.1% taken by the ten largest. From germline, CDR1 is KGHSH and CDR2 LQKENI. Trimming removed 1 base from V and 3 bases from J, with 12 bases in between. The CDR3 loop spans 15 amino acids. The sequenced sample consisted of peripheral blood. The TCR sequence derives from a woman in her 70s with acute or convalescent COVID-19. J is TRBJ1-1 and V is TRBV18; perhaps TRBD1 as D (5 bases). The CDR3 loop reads CASSPRTGGDTEAFF. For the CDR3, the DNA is TGTGCCAGCTCACCACGGACCGGGGGAGACACTGAAGCTTTCTTT.